This T cell receptor (beta chain) stems from a study of spatial heterogeneity in lung cancer. The length of the CDR3 is 14 residues. Germline-derived CDR1 and CDR2 are SGHNT and YYREEE (reference sequence). V gave up 0 bases and J gave up 3 bases; unmatched junction bases: 3. The time point: blood at routine non-recurrence follow-up after resection. Unsorted tumor, nontumor lung tissue or cryopreserved PBMC supplied the whole RNA. TCRdb reprocessed the 5' RACE reads with MiXCR, giving one entry per CDR3 protein. The sample includes some 120,000 distinct CDR3 sequences, 12% of them seen just once. Specimen: PBMCs, collected at follow-up. The TCR was taken from a male donor with early-stage non-small cell lung cancer. The chain has TRBV5-4 and TRBJ2-7; 7 bases agree with TRBD2. The CDR3 loop reads CASSLGGGRYEQYF. In nucleotides, the CDR3 is TGTGCCAGCAGCTTGGGCGGGGGTCGCTACGAGCAGTACTTC. Based on the CDR3 plus reference TRBV5-4 and TRBJ2-7, the full variable domain is ETGVTQSPTHLIKTRGQQVTLRCSSQSGHNTVSWYQQALGQGPQFIFQYYREEENGRGNFPPRFSGLQFPNYSSELNVNALELDDSALYLCASSLGGGRYEQYFGPGTRLTVT.